This T cell receptor (beta chain) stems from a study of blood T cell repertoires in COVID-19 (dated by TCRdb to the early 2020s). About the investigation overall: Samples covering the acute and convalescent phases of COVID-19 were provided by collaborators in the United States, Italy and Spain. The repertoires were released in a freely available public database intended as a resource for research on the immune response to SARS-CoV-2. Where available, HLA class I and class II types were taken from metadata supplied by the sample provider and were not determined by assay-based typing. The prospective study material was composed of cDNA or gDNA derived from T cells, B-cell-depleted T cells, or PBMCs. The samples were drawn from two sources: the first 160 participants of the ongoing ImmuneRACE study, and fewer than 1,500 subjects contributed by 6 global collaborators. Subjects who had been exposed to COVID-19, were actively infected with it, or had recovered from it provided the deeply sampled blood TCRbeta repertoires that made up the dataset. Sample metadata almost always included a de-identified subject ID, COVID-19 status, age in years and sex. Points the paper makes about the study in general: The quantity of clinical and demographic metadata differed by source and by participant and was supplied without curation.

TCRbeta CDR3 regions were amplified from genomic DNA by means of the immunoSEQ Assay, a bias-controlled multiplex PCR. Regarding the original processing steps: The number of nucleated cells in each sample was estimated by amplification of reference gene primers within the assay. To quantify the absolute abundance of each unique TCRbeta CDR3 rearrangement, sequence reads were collapsed and filtered. For each sample, productive Simpson clonality was calculated as the square root of Simpson's diversity index across productive rearrangements. As stored in TCRdb, this immuneACCESS dataset retains in-frame rearrangements with V and J assigned. A fraction of the clones does not appear; measured against another copy, unresolved V genes explain less than half of the discrepancy, and the remainder lacks a known reason. V and J calls plus clone size are reproduced from that table; the DNA served to infer D and trimming. The sample contains hundreds of thousands of clones, 80% to 90% of them found a single time. The ten largest clones capture around 2.6% of the sample.

Worth noting for this clone: It has no known antigen specificity. No much larger clone is present one base from it, and per-base qualities are unavailable.

Participants in the prospective study were enrolled through a virtual design, were aged roughly 18 to 95 years, and lived in some 24 United States geographic areas. In the prospective study, participants were assigned to cohorts based on the clinical history participants reported in a screening survey and a study questionnaire. In the prospective study, whole blood, serum and a nasopharyngeal or oropharyngeal swab were collected from each participant by mobile phlebotomists. Prospective study participants could optionally give additional blood draws and questionnaires over an approximately 2-month period. Before DNA extraction, blood samples from the prospective study were shipped at room temperature or frozen. Sequences were obtained from PBMCs or T cells enriched from blood (not recorded which). This TCR was sampled from a woman aged 25 to 45 with acute COVID-19.

The DNA reads as follows: TGTGCCAGCAGTTACTCTGGCCGTTTGCATGGCTACACCTTC. Its protein is CASSYSGRLHGYTF. The chain is assembled from TRBV6-5 and TRBJ1-2; the D gene cannot be named for sure. Its CDR3 holds 14 amino acids, cysteine through phenylalanine. Solely the CDR3 DNA is kept, with 42 bases framed from the first base. V loses 0 bases of germline sequence and J loses 6 bases, and the interval between the two ends is 11 bases. The germline V gene yields MNHEY for CDR1 and SVGAGI for CDR2.